Here is one TCR beta chain with its context. Its matching antigen is unknown. Germline values: CDR1 GTSNPN, CDR2 SVGIG (reference sequence). Trimming cost V 4 bases and J 5 bases; bases outside gene matches: 1. The CDR3 runs 12 residues. Only in-frame clones appear in the TCRdb table, and some are missing; sequencing was by immunoSEQ multiplex PCR. The repertoire has 75,000 to 100,000 clones, 85% to 95% of them found once; the top ten carry just under 2%. Time point: cycle 4 day 1 (C4D1), after five to seven weeks of nivolumab. Autologous stem cell transplantation was followed by relapse in every patient, and brentuximab vedotin exposure varied. Best response was recorded as complete response, partial response or progressive disease. The sample belongs to a study of PD-1 blockade in classical Hodgkin lymphoma. Study conclusions and caveats: Individuals initiating nivolumab under 1 year after ASCT were excluded. Newly diagnosed patients had diversity similar to the baseline diversity of complete responders. Newly diagnosed patients were reported to start with lower TCR diversity than healthy donors.

The input for sequencing was peripheral blood mononuclear cells (PBMCs), taken before the fourth cycle of nivolumab. The rearrangement joins TRBV30 to TRBJ2-5, with 10 bases aligning to TRBD2. This TCR came from a human donor with classical Hodgkin lymphoma. DNA for the CDR3: TGTGCCTGGACTAGCGGGAGTGAGACCCAGTACTTC. Translation gives CAWTSGSETQYF.